This entry lists 3 T cell receptor beta chains sequenced from one sample in a study of T cells in Graves' hyperthyroidism and ophthalmopathy. From RNA transcripts, TCR beta CDR3 regions were amplified. When the TCR CDR3 underwent first-round RT-PCR, the HTBI primer set was used. TCRdb processed the multiplex PCR reads anew with MiXCR; each CDR3 protein has one entry. This table holds hundreds of thousands of distinct CDR3 sequences, about 14% found once. Material: blood. The receptor source for this set is a woman in her forties or fifties with Graves' ophthalmopathy.

The table lists this clonotype with many counts. This chain links TRBV7-3 with TRBJ2-1, with 9 bases fitting TRBD2. Germline V gives CDR1 SGHTA, CDR2 FQGTGA. The CDR3 has 15 residues. The V gene end was trimmed by 5 bases and the J gene end by 4 bases; junction bases not matched to a gene: 6. Here the CDR3 DNA reads TGTGCCAGCAGCAAAGCGGGGGGTCTTTACAATGAGCAGTTCTTC. Residues: CASSKAGGLYNEQFF.

This clonotype was recorded many times. The chain couples TRBV27 to TRBJ2-7, with D uncertain. The CDR3 extends over 12 amino acids. V lost 1 base and J 5 bases, leaving 6 bases between the germline ends. Per the germline V gene, CDR1 is MNHEY and CDR2 is SMNVEV (reference sequence). CDR3 DNA: TGTGCCAGCAGTTTATTCGGTAACGAGCAGTACTTC. This codes for CASSLFGNEQYF.

This clonotype was seen ten or more times. V is TRBV20-1 and J is TRBJ2-3; the match to TRBD1 covers 10 bases. CDR3 length: 14 residues. V shed 6 bases, J shed 5 bases, and the junction held 8 bases outside the gene matches. The germline CDR1 and CDR2 sequences are DFQATT and SNEGSKA (reference sequence). Written as DNA, the CDR3 is TGCAGTGCCGACAGGGGGCACTCGGGAGATACGCAGTATTTT. Translating gives CSADRGHSGDTQYF.